This TCR beta chain was sequenced for a study of blood T cell repertoires in COVID-19. Overall study: From the United States, Italy and Spain came samples of acute and convalescent COVID-19. In each case, the material was cDNA or gDNA derived from T cells, B-cell-depleted T cells, or PBMCs.

In the original processing: Nucleated cell number was recorded as an estimate derived from reference gene primer amplification. Sequencing was performed with immunoSEQ multiplex PCR; in TCRdb, only in-frame clones are kept and a portion is missing. D and trimming were read from the DNA, whereas the V and J calls and clone size are those reported in that table. The table includes over 90,000 clones, about 80% detected once. Germline lookup yields CDR1 MNHEY and CDR2 SMNVEV (reference sequence). CDR3 size: 15 residues. The junction had 3 bases not matched to a gene; V was cut back by 3 bases and J by 1 base.

This TCR was recovered from a human donor in a cohort sampled during active COVID-19. The specimen sequenced was peripheral blood. The V call is TRBV27, the J call TRBJ2-5, with TRBD1 identical over 9 bases. DNA for the CDR3: TGTGCCAGCAGTTTTTTGGGACAGGGCCAAGAGACCCAGTACTTC. It specifies CASSFLGQGQETQYF.